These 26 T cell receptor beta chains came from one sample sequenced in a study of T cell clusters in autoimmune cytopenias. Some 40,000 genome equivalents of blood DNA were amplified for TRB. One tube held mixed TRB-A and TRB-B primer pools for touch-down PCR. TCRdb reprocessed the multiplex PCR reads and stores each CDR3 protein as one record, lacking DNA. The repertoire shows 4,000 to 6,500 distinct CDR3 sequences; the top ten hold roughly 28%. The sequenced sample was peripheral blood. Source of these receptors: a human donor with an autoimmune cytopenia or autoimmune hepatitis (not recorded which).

CDR3 region: CSAPTGNQETQYF. This chain joins TRBV20-1 and TRBJ2-5. The length of the CDR3 is 13 residues. Germline values: CDR1 DFQATT, CDR2 SNEGSKA (reference sequence).

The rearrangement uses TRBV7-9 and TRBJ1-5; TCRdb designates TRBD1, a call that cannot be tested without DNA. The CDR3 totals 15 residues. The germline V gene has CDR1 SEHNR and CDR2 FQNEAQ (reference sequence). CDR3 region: CASSLGTSRDQPQHF.

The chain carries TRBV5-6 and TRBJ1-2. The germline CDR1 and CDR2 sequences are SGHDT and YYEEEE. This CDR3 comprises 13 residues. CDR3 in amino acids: CASSEADNYGYTF.

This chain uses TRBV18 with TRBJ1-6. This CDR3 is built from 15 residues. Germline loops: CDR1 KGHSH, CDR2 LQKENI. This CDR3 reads CASSQSGDQNSPLHF.

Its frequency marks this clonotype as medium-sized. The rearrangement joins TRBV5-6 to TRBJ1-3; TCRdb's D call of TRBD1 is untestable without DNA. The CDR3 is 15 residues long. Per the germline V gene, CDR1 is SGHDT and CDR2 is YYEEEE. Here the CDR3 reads CASSRMKGGRNTIYF.

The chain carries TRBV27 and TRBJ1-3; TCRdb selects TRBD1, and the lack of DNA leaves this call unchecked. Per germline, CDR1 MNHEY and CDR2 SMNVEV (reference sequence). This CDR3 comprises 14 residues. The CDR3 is CASKNRGAGKTIYF.

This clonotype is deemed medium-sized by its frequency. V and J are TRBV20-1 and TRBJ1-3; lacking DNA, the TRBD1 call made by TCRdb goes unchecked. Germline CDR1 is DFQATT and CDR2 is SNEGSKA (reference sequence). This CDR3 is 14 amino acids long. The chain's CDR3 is CSARWAGDQDTIYF.

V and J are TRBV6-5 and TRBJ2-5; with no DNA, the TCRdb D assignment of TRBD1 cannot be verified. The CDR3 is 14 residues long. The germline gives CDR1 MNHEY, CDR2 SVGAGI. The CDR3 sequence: CASSFTGAEETQYF.

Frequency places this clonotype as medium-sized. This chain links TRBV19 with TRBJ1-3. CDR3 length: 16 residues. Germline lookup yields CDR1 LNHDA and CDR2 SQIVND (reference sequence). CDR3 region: CASSINRRISGNTIYF.

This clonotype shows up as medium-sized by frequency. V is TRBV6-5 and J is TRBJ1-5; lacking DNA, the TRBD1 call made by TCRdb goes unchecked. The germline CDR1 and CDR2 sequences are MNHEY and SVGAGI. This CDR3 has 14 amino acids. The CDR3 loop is CASSFSGGNQPQHF.

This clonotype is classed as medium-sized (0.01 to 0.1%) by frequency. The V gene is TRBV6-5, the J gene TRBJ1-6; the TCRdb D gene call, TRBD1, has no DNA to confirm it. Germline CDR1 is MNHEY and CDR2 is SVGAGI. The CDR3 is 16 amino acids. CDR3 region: CASSPLRDRGDSPLHF.

The CDR3 sequence: CAISELGLSNTEAFF. The rearrangement joins TRBV10-3 to TRBJ1-1. CDR1 is ENHRY and CDR2 is SYGVKD in the germline V gene. The CDR3 has 15 residues.

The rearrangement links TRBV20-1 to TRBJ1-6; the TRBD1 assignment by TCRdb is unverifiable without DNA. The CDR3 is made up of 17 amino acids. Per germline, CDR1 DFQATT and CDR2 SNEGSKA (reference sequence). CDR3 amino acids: CSARDRGSGPGVAPLHF.

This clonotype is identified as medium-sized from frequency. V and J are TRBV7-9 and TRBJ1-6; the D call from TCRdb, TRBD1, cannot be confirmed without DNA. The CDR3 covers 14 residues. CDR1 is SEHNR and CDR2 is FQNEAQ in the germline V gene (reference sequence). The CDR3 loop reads CASSFGQGTSPLHF.

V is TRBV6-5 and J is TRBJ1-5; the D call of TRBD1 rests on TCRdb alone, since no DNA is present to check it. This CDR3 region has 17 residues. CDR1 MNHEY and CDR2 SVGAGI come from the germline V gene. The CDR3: CASSYSNPGQGNQPQHF.

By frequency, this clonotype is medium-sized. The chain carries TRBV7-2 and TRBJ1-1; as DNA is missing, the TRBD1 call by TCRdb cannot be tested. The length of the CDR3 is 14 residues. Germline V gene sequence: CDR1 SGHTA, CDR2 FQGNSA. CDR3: CASSPDRANTEAFF.

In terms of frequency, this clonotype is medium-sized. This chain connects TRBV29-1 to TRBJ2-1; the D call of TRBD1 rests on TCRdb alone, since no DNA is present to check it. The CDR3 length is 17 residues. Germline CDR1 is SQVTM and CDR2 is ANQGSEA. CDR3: CSVTGTAGGSSYNEQFF.

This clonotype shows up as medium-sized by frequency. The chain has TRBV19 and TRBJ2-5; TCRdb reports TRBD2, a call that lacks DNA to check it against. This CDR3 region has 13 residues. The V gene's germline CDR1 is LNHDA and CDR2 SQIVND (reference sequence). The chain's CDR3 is CASSIGAEETQYF.

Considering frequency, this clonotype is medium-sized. The CDR3 sequence: CASSIEAGKAFF. This rearrangement joins TRBV19 to TRBJ1-1. CDR3 size: 12 residues. Germline CDR1 and CDR2: LNHDA and SQIVND (reference sequence).

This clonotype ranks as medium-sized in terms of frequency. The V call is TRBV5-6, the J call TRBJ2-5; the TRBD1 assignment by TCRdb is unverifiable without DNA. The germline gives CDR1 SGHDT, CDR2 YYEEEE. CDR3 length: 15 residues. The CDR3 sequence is CASSIPGQGQETQYF. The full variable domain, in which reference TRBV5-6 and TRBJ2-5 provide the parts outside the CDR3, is DAGVTQSPTHLIKTRGQQVTLRCSPKSGHDTVSWYQQALGQGPQFIFQYYEEEERQRGNFPDRFSGHQFPNYSSELNVNALLLGDSALYLCASSIPGQGQETQYFGPGTRLLVL.

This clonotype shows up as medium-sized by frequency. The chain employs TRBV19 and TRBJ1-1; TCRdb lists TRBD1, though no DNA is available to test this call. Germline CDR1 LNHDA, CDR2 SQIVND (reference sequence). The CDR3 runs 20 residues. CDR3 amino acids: CASSTRPHWIYPDRARVTFF.

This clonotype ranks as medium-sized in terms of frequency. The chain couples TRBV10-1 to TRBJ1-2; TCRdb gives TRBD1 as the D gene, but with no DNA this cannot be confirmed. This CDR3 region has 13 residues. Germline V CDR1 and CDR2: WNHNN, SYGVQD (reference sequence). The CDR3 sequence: CASSEAGSYGYTF.

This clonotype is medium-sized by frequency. CDR3 amino acids: CASSARTGAVNEQYF. The rearrangement joins TRBV7-6 to TRBJ2-7; TCRdb's D gene call, TRBD1, goes unchecked for lack of DNA. CDR1 is SGHVS, CDR2 FNYEAQ, per germline. CDR3 length: 15 amino acids.

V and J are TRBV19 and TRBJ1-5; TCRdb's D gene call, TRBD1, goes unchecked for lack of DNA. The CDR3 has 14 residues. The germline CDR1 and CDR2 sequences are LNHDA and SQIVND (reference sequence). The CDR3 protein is CASSVGGLNQPQHF.

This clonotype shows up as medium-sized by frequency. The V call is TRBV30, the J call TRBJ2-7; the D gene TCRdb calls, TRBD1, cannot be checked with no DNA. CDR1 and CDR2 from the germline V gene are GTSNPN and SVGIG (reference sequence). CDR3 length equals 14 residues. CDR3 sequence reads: CAWSPTRTGGEQYF.

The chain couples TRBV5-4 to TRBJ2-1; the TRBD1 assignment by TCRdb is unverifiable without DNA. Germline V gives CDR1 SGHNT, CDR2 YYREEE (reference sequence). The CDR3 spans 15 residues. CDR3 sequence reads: CASSTGGQGSNEQFF.